The 8 T cell receptor beta chains in this list originate from one sample, sequenced in a study of T-cell memory formation after mild COVID-19. In TCRdb, the 5' RACE reads were re-called with MiXCR into one record per CDR3 protein. The repertoire has some 300,000 distinct CDR3 sequences, roughly a fifth of them found once; the top ten carry around 20%. The specimen was PBMCs or a T cell subset sorted from them (not recorded which). These receptors were taken from a man aged 18 to 35 who had mild COVID-19 (a few samples of this study predate the infection). Cell type and time point are not known.

This clonotype was observed a handful of times. The chain combines TRBV4-1 with TRBJ2-2; TRBD2 is a possible D gene (7 bases). The V and J ends lost 3 bases and 6 bases respectively, with 11 bases between them. Germline V gene data show CDR1 as MGHRA and CDR2 as YSYEKL. This CDR3 comprises 14 residues. This chain's CDR3 is CASSHRGAAGELFF. The CDR3 nucleotides are TGCGCCAGCAGCCATCGGGGGGCGGCCGGGGAGCTGTTTTTT.

At least ten counts were recorded for this clonotype. The chain employs TRBV11-2 and TRBJ2-3; TRBD1 aligns across 7 bases. J was trimmed by 3 bases and V by 6 bases; bases with no gene match: 3. The CDR3 consists of 13 residues. The germline CDR1 and CDR2 sequences are SGHAT and FQNNGV. The CDR3 nucleotides read TGTGCCAGCAGTACACAGGGGACAGATACGCAGTATTTT. Translated: CASSTQGTDTQYF.

This sequence joins TRBV12-2 and TRBJ2-2; the D call of TRBD2 is as the table states it, not checked on the DNA. TRBV12-2 is noted as a pseudogene. There are 14 residues in the CDR3. CDR3 amino acids: CASRLTAGTGELFF. The CDR3, as DNA: TGTGCAAGTCGCCTGACTGCGGGCACCGGGGAGCTGTTTTTT.

The V gene is TRBV21-1, the J gene TRBJ2-1; TRBD1, the table's D call, lacks a check against the DNA. TRBV21-1 is a known pseudogene. There are 15 residues in the CDR3. The CDR3 DNA sequence: TGTGCCAGCAGCAAAGTAGGGGACAGGGAGGGTGAGCAGTTCTTC. The encoded protein is CASSKVGDREGEQFF.

V gene TRBV7-2 combines with J gene TRBJ1-3; weak D call: TRBD1 (6 bases). The V and J ends lost 6 bases and 0 bases respectively, with 12 bases between them. Looked up from germline, CDR1 is SGHTA and CDR2 is FQGNSA. The CDR3 runs to 15 residues. For the CDR3, the DNA is TGTGCCAGCAGGGGGGCGGGGAGCTCTGGAAACACCATATATTTT. This gives the protein CASRGAGSSGNTIYF.

The chain links TRBV5-1 to TRBJ2-1; no clear D. Trimming took 1 base from V and 4 from J, leaving 15 bases between them. This CDR3 spans 16 amino acids. The V gene's germline CDR1 is SGHRS and CDR2 YFSETQ. The CDR3 spells CASSLLGSQTYNEQFF. The DNA of the CDR3 is TGCGCCAGCAGCTTGTTGGGTAGTCAAACGTACAATGAGCAGTTCTTC.

The chain joins TRBV2 to TRBJ1-6; unclear D gene. Trimming removed 7 bases from V and 6 bases from J, with 16 bases in between. CDR1 and CDR2 (germline): SNHLY, FYNNEI. The length of the CDR3 is 15 residues. DNA for the CDR3: TGTGCCAGCACCGGTCAGACGACGGTTAATTCACCCCTCCACTTT. Its translation is CASTGQTTVNSPLHF.

The CDR3 DNA follows: TGTGCCAGCAGCCCCCTTCTTTCCTACAATGAGCAGTTCTTC. Protein: CASSPLLSYNEQFF. J is TRBJ2-1 and V is TRBV7-9, with D unclear. V lost 5 bases and J 1 base, leaving 9 bases between the germline ends. The germline CDR1 and CDR2 sequences are SEHNR and FQNEAQ (reference sequence). There are 14 residues in the CDR3.